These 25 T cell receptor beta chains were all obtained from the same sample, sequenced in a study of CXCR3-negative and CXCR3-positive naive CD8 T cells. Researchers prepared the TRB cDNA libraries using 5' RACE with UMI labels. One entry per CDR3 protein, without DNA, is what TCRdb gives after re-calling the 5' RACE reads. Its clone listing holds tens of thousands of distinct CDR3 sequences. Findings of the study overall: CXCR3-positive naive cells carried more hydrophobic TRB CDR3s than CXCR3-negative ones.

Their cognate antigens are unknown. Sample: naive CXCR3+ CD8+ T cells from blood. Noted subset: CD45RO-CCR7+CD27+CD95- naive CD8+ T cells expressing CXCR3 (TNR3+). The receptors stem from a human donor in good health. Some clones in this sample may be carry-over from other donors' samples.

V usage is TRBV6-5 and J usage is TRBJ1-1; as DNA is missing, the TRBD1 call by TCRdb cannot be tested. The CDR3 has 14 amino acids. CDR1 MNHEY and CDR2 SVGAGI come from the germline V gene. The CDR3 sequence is CASSFRVKNTEAFF.

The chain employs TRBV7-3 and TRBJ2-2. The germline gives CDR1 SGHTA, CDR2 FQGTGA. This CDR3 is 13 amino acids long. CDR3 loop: CASSVEPTGELFF.

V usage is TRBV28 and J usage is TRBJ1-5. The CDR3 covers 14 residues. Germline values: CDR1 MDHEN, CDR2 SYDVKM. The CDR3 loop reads CASIIDISNQPQHF.

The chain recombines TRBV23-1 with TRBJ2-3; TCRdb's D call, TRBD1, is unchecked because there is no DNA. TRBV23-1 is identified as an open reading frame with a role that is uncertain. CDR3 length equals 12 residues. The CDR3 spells CASPRRVDTQYF.

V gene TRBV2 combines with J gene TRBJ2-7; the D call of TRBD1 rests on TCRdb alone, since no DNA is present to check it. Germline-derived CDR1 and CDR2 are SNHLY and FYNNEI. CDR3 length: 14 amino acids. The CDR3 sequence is CASKRGQGLDEQYF.

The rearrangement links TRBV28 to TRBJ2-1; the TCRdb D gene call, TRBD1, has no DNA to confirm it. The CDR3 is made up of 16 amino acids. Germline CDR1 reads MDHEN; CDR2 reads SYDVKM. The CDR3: CASSPWDGSSYNEQFF.

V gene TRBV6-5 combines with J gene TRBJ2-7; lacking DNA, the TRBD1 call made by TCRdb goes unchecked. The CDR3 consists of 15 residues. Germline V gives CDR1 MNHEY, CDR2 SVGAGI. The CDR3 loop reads CAGSLAGTGIYEQYF.

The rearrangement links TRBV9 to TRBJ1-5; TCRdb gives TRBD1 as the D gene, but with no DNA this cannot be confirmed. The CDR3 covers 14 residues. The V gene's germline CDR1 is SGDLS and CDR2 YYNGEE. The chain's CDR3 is CASSSGWGNQPQHF.

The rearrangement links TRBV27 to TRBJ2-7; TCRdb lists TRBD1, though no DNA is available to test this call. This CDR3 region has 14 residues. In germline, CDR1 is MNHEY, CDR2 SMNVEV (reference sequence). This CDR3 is CASSSGTVAYEQYF.

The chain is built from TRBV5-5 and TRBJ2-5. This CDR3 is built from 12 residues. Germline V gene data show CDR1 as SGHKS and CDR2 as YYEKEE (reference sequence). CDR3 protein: CASSLEDVGLYF.

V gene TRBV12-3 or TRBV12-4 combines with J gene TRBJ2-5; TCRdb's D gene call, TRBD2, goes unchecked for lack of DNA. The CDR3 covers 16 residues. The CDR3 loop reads CASSPPHGVAQETQYF.

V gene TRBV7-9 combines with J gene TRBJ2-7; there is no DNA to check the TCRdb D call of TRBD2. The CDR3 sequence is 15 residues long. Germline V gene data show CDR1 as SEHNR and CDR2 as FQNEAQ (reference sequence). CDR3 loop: CASSHAWDGSYEQYF.

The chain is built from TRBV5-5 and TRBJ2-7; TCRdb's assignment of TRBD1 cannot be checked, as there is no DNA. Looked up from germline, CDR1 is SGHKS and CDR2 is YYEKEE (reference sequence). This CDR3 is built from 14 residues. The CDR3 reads CASSAQGASYEQYF.

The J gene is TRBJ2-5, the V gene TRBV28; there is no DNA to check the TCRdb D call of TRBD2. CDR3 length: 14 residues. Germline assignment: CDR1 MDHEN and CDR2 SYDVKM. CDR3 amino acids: CASIPHWGGETQYF.

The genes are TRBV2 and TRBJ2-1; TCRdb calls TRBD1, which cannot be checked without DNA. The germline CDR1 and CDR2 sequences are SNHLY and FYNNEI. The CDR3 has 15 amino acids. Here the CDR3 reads CASSRWTGQNNEQFF.

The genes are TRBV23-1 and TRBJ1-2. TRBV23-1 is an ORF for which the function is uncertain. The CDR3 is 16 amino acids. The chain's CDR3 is CASIPGRPSSNYGYTF.

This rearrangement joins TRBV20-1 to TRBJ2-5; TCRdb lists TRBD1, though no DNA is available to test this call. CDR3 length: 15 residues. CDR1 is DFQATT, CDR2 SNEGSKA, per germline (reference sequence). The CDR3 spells CSARDPSGTAETQYF.

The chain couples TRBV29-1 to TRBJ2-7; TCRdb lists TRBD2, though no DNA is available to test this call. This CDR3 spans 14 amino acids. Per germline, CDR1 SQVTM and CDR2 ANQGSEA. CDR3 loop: CSVEDRANSYEQYF.

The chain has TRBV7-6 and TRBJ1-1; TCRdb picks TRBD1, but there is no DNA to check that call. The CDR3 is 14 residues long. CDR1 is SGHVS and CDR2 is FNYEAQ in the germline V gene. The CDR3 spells CASRPGQGLTEAFF.

The CDR3 sequence: CASSTGTGGNEQFF. The chain has TRBV12-3 or TRBV12-4 and TRBJ2-1; as DNA is missing, the TRBD1 call by TCRdb cannot be tested. The CDR3 sequence is 14 residues long.

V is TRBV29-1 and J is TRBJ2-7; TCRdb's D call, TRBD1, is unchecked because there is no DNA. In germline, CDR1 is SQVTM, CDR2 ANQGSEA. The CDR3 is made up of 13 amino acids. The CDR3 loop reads CSVTPGGNYEQYF.

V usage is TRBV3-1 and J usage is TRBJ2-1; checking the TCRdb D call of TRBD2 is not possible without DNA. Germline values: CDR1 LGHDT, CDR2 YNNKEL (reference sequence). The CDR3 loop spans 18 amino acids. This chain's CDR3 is CASSQEGGRTSGYNEQFF.

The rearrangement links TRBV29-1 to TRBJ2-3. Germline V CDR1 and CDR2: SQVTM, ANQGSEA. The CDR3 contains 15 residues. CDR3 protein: CSVEDRVLGTDTQYF.

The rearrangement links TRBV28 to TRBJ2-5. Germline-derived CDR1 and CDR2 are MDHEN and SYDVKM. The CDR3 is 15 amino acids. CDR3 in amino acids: CASSPRPTGEETQYF.

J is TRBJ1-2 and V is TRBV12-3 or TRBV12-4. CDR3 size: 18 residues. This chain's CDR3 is CASSFETEGPPRDYGYTF.